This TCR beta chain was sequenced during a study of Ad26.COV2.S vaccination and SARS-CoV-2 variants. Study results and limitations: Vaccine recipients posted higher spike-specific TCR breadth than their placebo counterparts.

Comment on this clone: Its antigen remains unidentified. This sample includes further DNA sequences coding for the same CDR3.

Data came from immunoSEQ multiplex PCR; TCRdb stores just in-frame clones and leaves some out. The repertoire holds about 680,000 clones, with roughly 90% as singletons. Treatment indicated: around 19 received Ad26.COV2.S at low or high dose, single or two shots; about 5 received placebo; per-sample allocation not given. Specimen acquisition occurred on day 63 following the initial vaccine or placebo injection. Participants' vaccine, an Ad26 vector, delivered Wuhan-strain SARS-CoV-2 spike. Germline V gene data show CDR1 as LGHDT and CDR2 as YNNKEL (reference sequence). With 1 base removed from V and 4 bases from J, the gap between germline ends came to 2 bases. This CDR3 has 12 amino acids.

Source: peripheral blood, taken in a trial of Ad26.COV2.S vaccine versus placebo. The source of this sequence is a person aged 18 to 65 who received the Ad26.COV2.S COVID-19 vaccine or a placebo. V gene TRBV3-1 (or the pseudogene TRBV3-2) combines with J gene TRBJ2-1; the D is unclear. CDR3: CASSQVYNEQFF. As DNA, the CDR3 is TGTGCCAGCAGCCAAGTTTACAATGAGCAGTTCTTC.